This is a list of T cell receptor beta chains from one sample in a study of patients and donors after allogeneic stem cell transplantation. TCRdb itself ran the RT-PCR reads through MiXCR, one entry per CDR3 protein. This sample carries tens of thousands of distinct CDR3 sequences, around 5% of them seen once, and the ten largest clones take around 3%. Input material: blood, either unsorted or a sorted T cell fraction (not recorded which). The receptors here all came from a human donor who was either an allogeneic HSCT recipient or a stem cell or donor lymphocyte infusion donor (not recorded which). It is not recorded whose cells these are; they may come from a transplant donor. Each CDR3 is given with its conserved first and last residue. D genes are given only for firm matches. Some rows mark clone size as missing; the rest say once, few, many or name a class of expanded clone.

>TRBJ1-1|TRBV19|-|many
CASSIGRNTEAFF
TGTGCCAGTAGTATCGGACGGAACACTGAAGCTTTCTTT
>TRBJ1-1|TRBV5-1|TRBD1|few
CASSYGAGGAAYTEAFF
TGCGCCAGCAGCTATGGGGCAGGGGGCGCAGCGTACACTGAAGCTTTCTTT
>TRBJ2-7|TRBV19|-|-
CASKSGEAGHYEQYF
TGTGCCAGTAAGTCCGGGGAGGCAGGCCACTACGAGCAGTACTTC
>TRBJ2-7|TRBV7-9|TRBD1|many
CASSPPGTVTYEQYF
TGTGCCAGCAGCCCCCCCGGGACAGTTACCTACGAGCAGTACTTC
>TRBJ2-7|TRBV4-1|-|-
CASSQGVPSYEQYF
TGCGCCAGCAGCCAAGGTGTCCCGTCCTACGAGCAGTACTTC
>TRBJ1-4|TRBV12-3/TRBV12-4|-|many
CASSSRGPNEKLFF
TGTGCCAGCAGTTCCAGGGGACCGAATGAAAAACTGTTTTTT
>TRBJ1-1|TRBV5-1|TRBD1|many
CASSLAGSGQAQAFF
TGCGCCAGCAGCTTGGCCGGGAGTGGACAGGCCCAAGCTTTCTTT
>TRBJ2-5|TRBV20-1|-|-
CSASPASDQETQYF
TGCAGTGCTTCCCCAGCTAGCGACCAAGAGACCCAGTACTTC
>TRBJ1-2|TRBV29-1|-|many
CSVLPQTDSYGYTF
TGCAGCGTTTTACCACAGACTGACTCCTATGGCTACACCTTC
>TRBJ2-7|TRBV7-6|TRBD1|few
CASSLAGGRGEQYF
TGTGCCAGCAGCTTAGCAGGGGGCAGGGGCGAGCAGTACTTC
>TRBJ2-7|TRBV20-1|TRBD2|few
CSATGRGAREQYF
TGCAGTGCTACCGGGAGGGGGGCAAGGGAGCAGTACTTC
>TRBJ1-6|TRBV18|TRBD1|many
CASSRGQGGSPLHF
TGTGCCAGCTCACGAGGACAGGGTGGATCACCCCTCCACTTT
>TRBJ2-1|TRBV20-1|TRBD1|many
CSAKDRSSYNEQFF
TGCAGTGCTAAGGACAGGAGCTCCTACAATGAGCAGTTCTTC
>TRBJ2-7|TRBV21-1|-|many
CASNGTATYEQYF
TGTGCCAGCAACGGGACAGCTACCTACGAGCAGTACTTC
>TRBJ1-1|TRBV9|-|many
CASSPGQSATEAFF
TGTGCCAGCAGCCCTGGACAGTCGGCGACTGAAGCTTTCTTT
>TRBJ1-5|TRBV10-2|-|many
CASTGAVMDQPQHF
TGCGCCAGCACGGGCGCGGTGATGGATCAGCCCCAGCATTTT
>TRBJ2-2|TRBV5-5|-|many
CASRVGGAGELFF
TGTGCCAGCAGGGTAGGGGGTGCCGGGGAGCTGTTTTTT
>TRBJ2-1|TRBV7-3|TRBD2|many
CASSPSGSSLNKQFF
TGTGCCAGCAGCCCGAGCGGGAGCTCCCTTAATAAGCAGTTCTTC
>TRBJ1-1|TRBV7-3|-|many
CASAEGHTEAFF
TGTGCCAGCGCTGAGGGCCACACTGAAGCTTTCTTT
>TRBJ1-4|TRBV5-1|-|many
CASSLGGQNEKLFF
TGCGCCAGCAGCTTAGGGGGGCAAAATGAAAAACTGTTTTTT
>TRBJ2-5|TRBV30|-|-
CAWSVLGQETQYF
TGTGCCTGGAGTGTACTGGGGCAAGAGACCCAGTACTTC
>TRBJ1-2|TRBV18|-|once
CASSPAGTTYGYTF
TGTGCCAGCTCACCCGCCGGGACGACCTATGGCTACACCTTC
>TRBJ1-1|TRBV5-1|-|-
CASSPGRVRDTEAFF
TGCGCCAGCAGCCCCGGACGGGTGAGAGACACTGAAGCTTTCTTT
>TRBJ2-5|TRBV12-3/TRBV12-4|-|many
CASRSLGAQYF
TGTGCCAGCAGATCGTTGGGGGCCCAGTACTTC
>TRBJ2-2|TRBV4-2|-|many
CASSQVGTSTGELFF
TGTGCCAGCAGCCAAGTGGGGACTTCTACCGGGGAGCTGTTTTTT
>TRBJ2-3|TRBV23-1|TRBD1|many
CASSQTGGSSTDTQYF
TGCGCCAGCAGTCAGACAGGGGGATCTAGCACAGATACGCAGTATTTT
>TRBJ2-2|TRBV10-3|-|-
CAIRGRDTGELFF
TGTGCCATCAGGGGGCGAGACACCGGGGAGCTGTTTTTT
>TRBJ2-1|TRBV6-2/TRBV6-3|TRBD2|many
CASSYQLAGGPDEQFF
TGTGCCAGCAGTTACCAACTAGCGGGGGGGCCCGATGAGCAGTTCTTC
>TRBJ2-3|TRBV7-3|-|few
CASSLNPGSDTQYF
TGTGCCAGCAGCTTAAATCCAGGTTCAGATACGCAGTATTTT
>TRBJ2-5|TRBV5-1|-|many
CASSLNSGTWMETQYF
TGCGCCAGCAGCTTGAATAGCGGCACTTGGATGGAGACCCAGTACTTC
>TRBJ2-1|TRBV3-1|TRBD2|many
CASSPRTSGRASSYNEQFF
TGTGCCAGCAGCCCCCGGACTAGCGGGAGGGCTAGCTCCTACAATGAGCAGTTCTTC
>TRBJ1-5|TRBV2|TRBD1|many
CASRDETGAQPQHF
TGTGCCAGCAGGGATGAGACAGGGGCCCAGCCCCAGCATTTT
>TRBJ2-1|TRBV6-2/TRBV6-3|TRBD2|many
CASSRTSGRAEQFF
TGTGCCAGCAGTCGGACTAGCGGGAGGGCTGAGCAGTTCTTC
>TRBJ2-3|TRBV7-3|-|many
CASSPQWGSTDTQYF
TGTGCCAGCAGCCCCCAGTGGGGGTCAACAGATACGCAGTATTTT
>TRBJ2-1|TRBV20-1|-|many
CSASPPGRYNEQFF
TGCAGTGCCTCGCCCCCTGGACGGTATAATGAGCAGTTCTTC
>TRBJ2-5|TRBV2|-|many
CASGSGNFETQYF
TGTGCCAGCGGATCCGGGAACTTTGAGACCCAGTACTTC
>TRBJ2-7|TRBV29-1|TRBD1|many
CSVLGTGIMESSYEQYF
TGCAGCGTCCTAGGGACAGGGATTATGGAGAGCTCCTACGAGCAGTACTTC
>TRBJ1-2|TRBV28|TRBD1|few
CASSTGGYYGYTF
TGTGCCAGCAGTACAGGGGGATATTATGGCTACACCTTC
>TRBJ2-7|TRBV7-9|-|-
CASSLMSSYPYEQYF
TGTGCCAGCAGCTTGATGTCTTCCTACCCCTACGAGCAGTACTTC
>TRBJ1-2|TRBV7-8|TRBD1|few
CASSPRTGGVNGYTF
TGTGCCAGCAGCCCTCGGACAGGGGGCGTAAATGGCTACACCTTC
>TRBJ2-2|TRBV24-1|TRBD1|-
CATSDPGQENTGELFF
TGTGCCACCAGTGACCCAGGACAGGAAAACACCGGGGAGCTGTTTTTT
>TRBJ1-1|TRBV11-3|-|many
CASSPPQDRGRAFF
TGTGCCAGCAGCCCCCCCCAGGATAGGGGACGAGCTTTCTTT